A single sample gave rise to the 12 T cell receptor beta chains below, sequenced in a study of cytomegalovirus exposure and HLA in healthy donors. The PCR was carried out with 60 Vbeta primers and 13 Jbeta primers. Profiling relied on immunoSEQ multiplex PCR, and the TCRdb table lists in-frame clones only, not all of them. The table records about 190,000 clones, roughly 80% of them present only once. The sample was PBMCs. These receptors originate from a man aged 35 to 55 in good health and CMV-seropositive.

This chain joins TRBV27 and TRBJ2-6; no clear D. Trimming stripped 3 bases from V and 0 bases from J, with 3 bases between. Germline CDR1 MNHEY, CDR2 SMNVEV (reference sequence). The CDR3 runs to 14 residues. As DNA, the CDR3 is TGTGCCAGCAGTTTCAGCTCTGGGGCCAACGTCCTGACTTTC. This encodes CASSFSSGANVLTF.

This clone was recorded a few times. The chain has TRBV6-4 and TRBJ1-2; 10 positions agree with TRBD1. The ends lost 0 bases at V and 8 bases at J; junction bases unmatched: 0. The CDR3 is 13 amino acids. The germline V gene encodes CDR1 MRHNA and CDR2 SNTAGT. The CDR3 region has the DNA TGTGCCAGCAGTGACTCGACAGGGGGCGGCTACACCTTC. Encoded protein: CASSDSTGGGYTF.

The chain uses TRBV10-1 and TRBJ2-2; possible D gene TRBD1, 6 bases. V shed 3 bases and J shed 0 bases, with 23 bases lying between them. The germline V gene has CDR1 WNHNN and CDR2 SYGVQD (reference sequence). CDR3 length: 20 amino acids. The CDR3 region has the DNA TGCGCCAGCAGTGACCCTCATTCAAAAGACAGGCGCACGAACACCGGGGAGCTGTTTTTT. Residues: CASSDPHSKDRRTNTGELFF.

The chain has TRBV28 and TRBJ1-5; D ambiguous. CDR3 length: 12 residues. Per germline, CDR1 MDHEN and CDR2 SYDVKM. V was trimmed by 6 bases and J by 2 bases, leaving 5 bases between them. The CDR3 DNA reads TGTGCCAGCAGGGCAGGCAATCAGCCCCAGCATTTT. Protein product: CASRAGNQPQHF.

In its sample, this clone was seen a few times. This chain connects TRBV5-1 to TRBJ2-1; 7 bases agree with TRBD1. V lost 5 bases and J lost 9; bases outside the gene matches: 17. Germline V gives CDR1 SGHRS, CDR2 YFSETQ. There are 16 residues in the CDR3. In nucleotides, the CDR3 is TGCGCCAGCAGACCCACCCCGGGACAGTCCGAGCTTGAGCAGTTCTTC. Its protein product is CASRPTPGQSELEQFF.

The rearrangement uses TRBV6-6 and TRBJ2-7, with TRBD1 matching over 9 bases. Looked up from germline, CDR1 is MNHNY and CDR2 is SVGAGI (reference sequence). Unmatched junction bases numbered 7, after V lost 6 bases and J lost 1 base. This CDR3 region has 15 residues. CDR3 loop: CASSPPGTGSYEQYF. CDR3 in DNA: TGTGCCAGCAGCCCCCCCGGGACAGGGTCCTACGAGCAGTACTTC.

In regard to this clone: This CDR3 is also generated by other DNA sequences in the sample. The chain uses TRBV9 and TRBJ1-1, with TRBD1 as a possible D gene (5 bases). The CDR3 runs to 12 residues. Trimming took 3 bases from V and 10 from J, leaving 13 bases between them. Germline assignment: CDR1 SGDLS and CDR2 YYNGEE. The CDR3 bases are TGTGCCAGCAGCGGGCGGCAGGGCGGAGCTTTCTTT. It translates to CASSGRQGGAFF.

The gene calls are TRBV19 and TRBJ2-3, with TRBD2 matching over 13 bases. The CDR3 runs 16 residues. V was pared by 4 bases and J by 3 bases, with 4 bases of the junction left unmatched. Germline assignment: CDR1 LNHDA and CDR2 SQIVND (reference sequence). The CDR3 DNA reads TGTGCCAGTAGTAACCCGACTAGCGGGGGGACAGATACGCAGTATTTT. It codes for CASSNPTSGGTDTQYF.

This clone was found once. J is TRBJ2-5 and V is TRBV19; TRBD2 matches 7 bases. CDR1 and CDR2 (germline): LNHDA, SQIVND (reference sequence). This CDR3 has 15 amino acids. V lost 2 bases and J lost 0; bases outside the gene matches: 3. The CDR3 DNA follows: TGTGCCAGTAGTATAAAAGCGGGGTACCAAGAGACCCAGTACTTC. Translation: CASSIKAGYQETQYF. Full variable domain (missing parts from reference TRBV19 and TRBJ2-5): DGGITQSPKYLFRKEGQNVTLSCEQNLNHDAMYWYRQDPGQGLRLIYYSQIVNDFQKGDIAEGYSVSREKKESFPLTVTSAQKNPTAFYLCASSIKAGYQETQYFGPGTRLLVL.

The chain links TRBV10-2 to TRBJ2-5; weak D call: TRBD1 (6 bases). The J call may be in error: the DNA end matches TRBJ2-7 better. Germline CDR1 is WSHSY and CDR2 is SAAADI. The CDR3 length is 13 residues. CDR3 sequence reads: CASTQGRSYEQYF. The CDR3 coding sequence is TGCGCCAGCACACAGGGTAGGTCCTACGAGCAGTACTTC.

The chain combines TRBV5-1 with TRBJ1-1; D not resolved. Germline assignment: CDR1 SGHRS and CDR2 YFSETQ. With 2 bases removed from V and 2 bases from J, the gap between germline ends came to 10 bases. This CDR3 region has 14 residues. The CDR3 region is CASSFRGYNTEAFF. The CDR3, as DNA: TGCGCCAGCAGCTTTCGGGGTTACAACACTGAAGCTTTCTTT.

V is TRBV5-6 and J is TRBJ1-3, with D perhaps matching TRBD1 (5 bases). The CDR3 contains 15 residues. In germline, CDR1 is SGHDT, CDR2 YYEEEE. Trimming took 4 bases from V and 3 from J, leaving 14 bases between them. CDR3 nucleotides: TGTGCCAGCAGCCATGGCGGGGGGATTGGAAACACCATATATTTT. It codes for CASSHGGGIGNTIYF.